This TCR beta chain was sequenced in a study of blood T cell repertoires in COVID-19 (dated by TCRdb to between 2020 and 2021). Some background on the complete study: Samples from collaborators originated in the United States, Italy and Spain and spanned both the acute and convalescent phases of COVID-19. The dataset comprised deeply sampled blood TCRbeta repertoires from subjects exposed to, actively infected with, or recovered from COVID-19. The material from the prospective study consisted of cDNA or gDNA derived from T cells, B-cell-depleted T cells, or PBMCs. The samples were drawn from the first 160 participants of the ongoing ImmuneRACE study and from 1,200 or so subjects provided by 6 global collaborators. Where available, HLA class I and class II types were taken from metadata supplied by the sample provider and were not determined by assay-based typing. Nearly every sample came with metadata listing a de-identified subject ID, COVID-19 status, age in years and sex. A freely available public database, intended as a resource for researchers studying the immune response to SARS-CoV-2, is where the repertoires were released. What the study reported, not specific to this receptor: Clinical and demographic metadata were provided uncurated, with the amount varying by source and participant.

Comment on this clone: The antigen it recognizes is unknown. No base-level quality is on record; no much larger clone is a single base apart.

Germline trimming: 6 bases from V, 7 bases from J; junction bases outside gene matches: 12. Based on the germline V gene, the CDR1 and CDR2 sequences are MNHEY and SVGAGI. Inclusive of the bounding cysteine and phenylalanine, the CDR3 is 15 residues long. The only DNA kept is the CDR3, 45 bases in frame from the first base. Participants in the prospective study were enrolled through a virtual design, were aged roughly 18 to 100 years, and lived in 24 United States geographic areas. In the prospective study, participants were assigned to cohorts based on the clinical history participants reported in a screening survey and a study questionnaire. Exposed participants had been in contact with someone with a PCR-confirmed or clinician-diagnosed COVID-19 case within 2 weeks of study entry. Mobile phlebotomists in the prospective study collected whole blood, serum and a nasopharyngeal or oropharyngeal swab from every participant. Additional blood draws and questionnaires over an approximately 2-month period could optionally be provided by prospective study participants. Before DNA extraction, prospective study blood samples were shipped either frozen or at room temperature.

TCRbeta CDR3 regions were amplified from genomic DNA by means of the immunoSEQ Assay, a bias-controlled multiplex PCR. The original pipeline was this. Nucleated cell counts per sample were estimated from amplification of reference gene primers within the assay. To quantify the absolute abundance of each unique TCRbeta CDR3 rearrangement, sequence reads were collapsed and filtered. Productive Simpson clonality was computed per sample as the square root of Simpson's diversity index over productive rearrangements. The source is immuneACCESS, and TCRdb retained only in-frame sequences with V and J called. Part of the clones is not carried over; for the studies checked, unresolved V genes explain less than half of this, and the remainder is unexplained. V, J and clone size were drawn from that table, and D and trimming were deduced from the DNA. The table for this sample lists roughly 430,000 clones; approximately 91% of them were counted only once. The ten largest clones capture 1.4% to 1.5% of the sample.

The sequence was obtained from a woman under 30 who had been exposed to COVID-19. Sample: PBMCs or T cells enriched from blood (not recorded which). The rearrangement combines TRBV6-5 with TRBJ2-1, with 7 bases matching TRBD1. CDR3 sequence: CASRTETGKGNEQFF. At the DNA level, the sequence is TGTGCCAGCAGGACGGAGACAGGGAAAGGGAATGAGCAGTTCTTC.